This passage covers 22 T cell receptor beta chains from one sample sequenced in a study of blood T cell repertoires in COVID-19 (dated by TCRdb to 2018 to 2021). Library method: the immunoSEQ multiplex PCR assay. TCRdb stores this immuneACCESS table with in-frame sequences only. Part of the clones is absent; in the studies checked, under half of the shortfall reflects unresolved V genes, and no reason is known for the rest. In all, the sample holds about 120,000 clones, and around three quarters of those were seen once. The ten largest clones add up to approximately 4% of the sample. Sample: peripheral blood. The receptors here all came from an elderly woman with acute or convalescent COVID-19.

About this clone: This sample also contains other DNA sequences that code for the same CDR3. The chain employs TRBV4-3 and TRBJ2-2; a weak D match, TRBD1 (5 bases). Germline CDR1 LGHNA, CDR2 YSLEER. This CDR3 spans 15 amino acids. The V end lost 0 bases, the J end lost 4 bases, and 9 bases lay between the germline ends. CDR3 nucleotides: TGCGCCAGCAGCCAAGATTCGACAGCCACCGGGGAGCTGTTTTTT. This gives the protein CASSQDSTATGELFF.

This chain joins TRBV11-1 and TRBJ1-6; a possible D gene is TRBD1 (5 bases). The CDR3 spans 13 residues. V dropped 2 bases and J dropped 9 bases, with 8 bases sitting between them. Looked up from germline, CDR1 is SGHAT and CDR2 is FQDESV (reference sequence). The CDR3 nucleotides are TGTGCCAGCAGCTTACAGGGCGGTTCACCCCTCCACTTT. It is translated as CASSLQGGSPLHF.

The chain joins TRBV2 to TRBJ2-1, with 8 bases that match TRBD2. The V segment lost 7 bases and the J segment 3 bases; nucleotides outside the gene matches: 2. CDR1 and CDR2 from the germline V gene are SNHLY and FYNNEI. This CDR3 is 13 amino acids long. The CDR3 nucleotides read TGTGCCAGCACACGGGAGGGCTACAATGAGCAGTTCTTC. Translating gives CASTREGYNEQFF.

The table lists this clone with a few counts. V and J are TRBV10-3 and TRBJ2-2; TRBD2 agrees at 9 bases. Germline trimming cut 6 bases from V and 5 bases from J; bases unmatched to any gene: 7. The CDR3 has 15 amino acids. Germline values: CDR1 ENHRY, CDR2 SYGVKD. The CDR3 spells CAISQRGAETGELFF. The CDR3 nucleotides read TGTGCCATCAGCCAGCGGGGGGCTGAGACCGGGGAGCTGTTTTTT.

In its sample, this clone was seen once. This rearrangement joins TRBV7-2 to TRBJ2-1, with 7 bases that match TRBD1. CDR3 length: 14 amino acids. V was clipped by 3 bases and J by 5 bases; unmatched bases: 4. The germline gives CDR1 SGHTA, CDR2 FQGNSA. The CDR3 DNA follows: TGTGCCAGCAGCTTTAGGACAGGAAACAATGAGCAGTTCTTC. This sequence encodes CASSFRTGNNEQFF.

The table lists this clone with a few counts. DNA of the CDR3: TGTGCCAGCAGCCCCTCGGGACGGGGACTCTATGGCTACACCTTC. Its protein is CASSPSGRGLYGYTF. The chain links TRBV5-6 to TRBJ1-2, with D tentatively TRBD1 (5 bases). V was clipped by 4 bases and J by 4 bases, with 17 bases between them. This CDR3 has 15 amino acids. Germline CDR1 and CDR2: SGHDT and YYEEEE.

The V and J genes are TRBV6-1 and TRBJ2-2, with no clear D. V was cut by 2 bases and J by 6 bases, with 10 bases left in between. Per the germline V gene, CDR1 is MNHNS and CDR2 is SASEGT. CDR3 length: 14 residues. CDR3 nucleotides: TGTGCCAGCAGTGAATTAGAGGTTTCCGGGGAGCTGTTTTTT. Translating it yields CASSELEVSGELFF.

The V call is TRBV5-6, the J call TRBJ1-2, with TRBD1 matching 7 bases. With 0 bases clipped from V and 3 bases from J, the junction kept 5 bases outside the gene matches. Germline V gives CDR1 SGHDT, CDR2 YYEEEE. This CDR3 has 15 residues. Written as DNA, the CDR3 is TGTGCCAGCAGCTTGGCTAGGGGGCGTTACTATGGCTACACCTTC. It translates to CASSLARGRYYGYTF.

The CDR3 here is CASSFQRNTGELFF. In DNA form, the CDR3 reads TGTGCCAGCAGCTTCCAGCGGAACACCGGGGAGCTGTTTTTT. V gene TRBV5-6 combines with J gene TRBJ2-2, with unresolved D. This CDR3 comprises 14 residues. The germline V and J ends were trimmed by 2 bases and 1 base, with 6 bases remaining between them. The germline gives CDR1 SGHDT, CDR2 YYEEEE.

CDR3 amino acids: CASSQKTVRREQYF. The CDR3 DNA reads TGTGCCAGCAGCCAAAAAACAGTAAGGCGCGAGCAGTACTTC. The chain employs TRBV11-1 and TRBJ2-7; D not certain. The V and J ends lost 5 bases and 6 bases respectively, with 17 bases between them. CDR1 and CDR2 from the germline V gene are SGHAT and FQDESV (reference sequence). CDR3 length: 14 residues.

The chain employs TRBV10-3 and TRBJ1-1, with unresolved D. Looked up from germline, CDR1 is ENHRY and CDR2 is SYGVKD. The V end lost 6 bases, the J end lost 2 bases, and 10 bases lay between the germline ends. This CDR3 region has 13 residues. As DNA, the CDR3 is TGTGCCATCAGAAAAGCGGAAAACACTGAAGCTTTCTTT. Its protein product is CAIRKAENTEAFF.

The V gene is TRBV18, the J gene TRBJ1-1, with 7 bases that match TRBD1. Germline values: CDR1 KGHSH, CDR2 LQKENI. The CDR3 runs to 16 residues. The junction had 8 bases not matched to a gene; V was cut back by 3 bases and J by 1 base. CDR3 loop: CASSPGPTGTNTEAFF. CDR3 DNA: TGTGCCAGCTCACCGGGGCCGACAGGGACGAACACTGAAGCTTTCTTT. The full variable domain, with the rest looked up from reference TRBV18 and TRBJ1-1, is NAGVMQNPRHLVRRRGQEARLRCSPMKGHSHVYWYRQLPEEGLKFMVYLQKENIIDESGMPKERFSAEFPKEGPSILRIQQVVRGDSAAYFCASSPGPTGTNTEAFFGQGTRLTVV.

This clone was seen only once. The chain combines TRBV27 with TRBJ2-2; 13 bases are a match to TRBD2. The CDR3 spans 15 residues. The V and J ends lost 6 bases and 5 bases, in that order; junction bases with no gene match: 3. CDR1 is MNHEY, CDR2 SMNVEV, per germline (reference sequence). The CDR3, as DNA: TGTGCCAGCAGAGGACTAGCGGGAGTTACCGGGGAGCTGTTTTTT. It translates to CASRGLAGVTGELFF.

This clone was found once. The gene calls are TRBV4-3 and TRBJ1-1; D possibly corresponds to TRBD1 (5 bases). Trimming took 4 bases from V and 1 from J, leaving 13 bases between them. Germline V gives CDR1 LGHNA, CDR2 YSLEER. CDR3 length: 15 residues. This CDR3 reads CASSPGWGGNTEAFF. The CDR3 DNA reads as TGCGCCAGCAGCCCCGGGTGGGGGGGGAACACTGAAGCTTTCTTT.

The CDR3 DNA reads TGTGCCAGCAGCCGACAAGGTTCGAACACTGAAGCTTTCTTT. Protein product: CASSRQGSNTEAFF. The V gene is TRBV3-1 (or the pseudogene TRBV3-2), the J gene TRBJ1-1; D is undetermined. Trimming shortened V by 4 bases and J by 1 base, and 10 bases separated the two germline ends. Looked up from germline, CDR1 is LGHDT and CDR2 is YNNKEL (reference sequence). This CDR3 has 14 residues.

This chain joins TRBV21-1 and TRBJ2-7; TRBD2, as called in the table, went unchecked against the DNA. TRBV21-1 is a listed pseudogene. CDR3 length equals 16 residues. The CDR3 protein is CASSTRTSGSSYEQYF. The CDR3 region has the DNA TGTGCCAGCAGCACCCGGACTAGCGGTAGCTCCTACGAGCAGTACTTC.

This clone came up once. The rearrangement joins TRBV6-5 to TRBJ1-1, with TRBD1 identical over 7 bases. Unmatched junction bases numbered 3, after V lost 6 bases and J lost 2 bases. CDR1 is MNHEY, CDR2 SVGAGI, per germline. CDR3 length: 13 residues. Here the CDR3 reads CASSWTGNTEAFF. The CDR3 DNA reads TGTGCCAGCAGCTGGACAGGAAACACTGAAGCTTTCTTT.

The rearrangement links TRBV7-2 to TRBJ2-2; 9 nucleotides match TRBD2. Unmatched junction bases numbered 9, after V lost 10 bases and J lost 0 bases. This CDR3 comprises 16 residues. Germline V gene lookup returns CDR1 SGHTA and CDR2 FQGNSA. The DNA for the CDR3 is TGTGCCATTTCAGGTAGCGGGAGTTCGAACACCGGGGAGCTGTTTTTT. It codes for CAISGSGSSNTGELFF.

This clone was counted a few times. This chain joins TRBV11-2 and TRBJ2-7; D is unresolved. Germline lookup yields CDR1 SGHAT and CDR2 FQNNGV. V dropped 1 base and J dropped 3 bases, with 7 bases sitting between them. The CDR3 totals 13 residues. CDR3 loop: CASSLVQNYEQYF. The CDR3 nucleotides read TGTGCCAGCAGCTTAGTACAGAACTACGAGCAGTACTTC. Drawing the rest from reference TRBV11-2 and TRBJ2-7, the complete variable domain is EAGVAQSPRYKIIEKRQSVAFWCNPISGHATLYWYQQILGQGPKLLIQFQNNGVVDDSQLPKDRFSAERLKGVDSTLKIQPAKLEDSAVYLCASSLVQNYEQYFGPGTRLTVT.

This chain links TRBV19 with TRBJ1-5; D may be TRBD1 (6 bases). Germline V gene data show CDR1 as LNHDA and CDR2 as SQIVND (reference sequence). This CDR3 is 17 amino acids long. V dropped 5 bases and J dropped 9 bases, with 26 bases sitting between them. CDR3 loop: CASSPGRSQGELMPQHF. As DNA, the CDR3 is TGTGCCAGTAGTCCGGGACGATCACAGGGAGAACTTATGCCCCAGCATTTT.

The chain links TRBV24-1 to TRBJ2-1, with 8 bases identical to TRBD1. The J segment lost 0 bases and the V segment lost 3 bases, leaving 6 bases of the junction unmatched. This CDR3 has 17 residues. Germline V lookup: CDR1 KGHDR, CDR2 SFDVKD. The chain's CDR3 is CATSDKGQVNSYNEQFF. The CDR3 bases are TGTGCCACCAGTGATAAGGGACAGGTAAACTCCTACAATGAGCAGTTCTTC.

On this clone itself: This CDR3 is also generated by other DNA sequences in the sample. The CDR3 here is CSARDTLEQYF. The CDR3 region has the DNA TGCAGTGCTAGAGACACCCTAGAGCAGTACTTC. The gene calls are TRBV20-1 and TRBJ2-7; no reliable D call. V lost 0 bases to trimming and J lost 7 bases, with 7 bases between them. The CDR3 length is 11 residues. From germline, CDR1 is DFQATT and CDR2 SNEGSKA (reference sequence).